The table lists the clone carrying this T cell receptor (beta chain) with a count of one. Its antigen is not known. Germline V gives CDR1 SGDLS, CDR2 YYNGEE. This CDR3 region has 16 residues. V lost 3 bases, J lost 4 bases, and 5 bases stayed unmatched. Vbeta (60) and Jbeta (13) primers were used in the PCR. Using immunoSEQ multiplex PCR, the repertoire was profiled, and TCRdb retains in-frame clones only, with some absent. The sample lists around 280,000 clones; 70% to 90% were seen once. This record comes from a study of cytomegalovirus exposure and HLA in healthy donors. Study-wide results and caveats: Later analysis demonstrated an association between a missense DCLRE1C variant and TCR beta V- and J-gene trimming.

The receptor comes from a young woman in good health and CMV-seronegative. This sequence joins TRBV9 and TRBJ2-7; TRBD2 agrees at 15 bases. The sample taken for sequencing was PBMCs. In DNA form, the CDR3 reads TGTGCCAGCAGCGCCGGGACTAGCGGGGGGCTGTACGAGCAGTACTTC. Amino acid sequence: CASSAGTSGGLYEQYF.